Listed below are T cell receptor beta chains from one sample, sequenced in a study of Tregs in tolerant kidney transplant recipients. Clones were read by immunoSEQ multiplex PCR, and TCRdb kept only the in-frame ones, dropping some. The sample yields fewer than 80,000 clones, 98% seen once. The sample in question was Tregs from blood, obtained before the transplant. Receptor source: a human donor who received a combined kidney and bone marrow transplant. Both conserved end residues are part of each CDR3. Each record gives: J gene, CDR3 length, clone size, D gene, V gene, CDR3 DNA, CDR3 protein. D genes are given only for firm matches. Clone size is given for some rows only: seen once, a few or many times, or a class if the clone is expanded.

J: TRBJ2-3
length: 14
size: .
D: .
V: TRBV7-6
DNA: TGTGCCAGCAGCTTAGCTGCTAGCTCGGATACGCAGTATTTT
CDR3: CASSLAASSDTQYF

J: TRBJ2-1
length: 16
size: .
D: TRBD2
V: TRBV15
DNA: TGTGCCACCAGCAGAAGAGCGGGAGTCGCGGGGAATGAGCAGTTCTTC
CDR3: CATSRRAGVAGNEQFF

J: TRBJ2-2
length: 15
size: once
D: TRBD1
V: TRBV30
DNA: TGTGCCTGGATGACCGGACAGGGACACACCGGGGAGCTGTTTTTT
CDR3: CAWMTGQGHTGELFF

J: TRBJ1-1
length: 14
size: once
D: TRBD1
V: TRBV4-3
DNA: TGCGCCAGCAGTCTCCAGGGGGCGAACACTGAAGCTTTCTTT
CDR3: CASSLQGANTEAFF

J: TRBJ2-5
length: 16
size: .
D: TRBD1
V: TRBV2
DNA: TGTGCCAGCAGTGAACCGACAGGGAACCTTCAAGAGACCCAGTACTTC
CDR3: CASSEPTGNLQETQYF

J: TRBJ2-7
length: 14
size: .
D: .
V: TRBV25-1
DNA: TGTGCCAGCAGTCAGAGACAGTACTCCTACGAGCAGTACTTC
CDR3: CASSQRQYSYEQYF

J: TRBJ2-7
length: 16
size: .
D: TRBD1
V: TRBV18
DNA: TGTGCCAGCTCACCCGGGACAGGGCAGAGGAGGGACGAGCAGTACTTC
CDR3: CASSPGTGQRRDEQYF

J: TRBJ1-1
length: 13
size: once
D: TRBD1
V: TRBV4-3
DNA: TGCGCCAGCAGCCAAAGATCAGGGGGTCGGGCTTTCTTT
CDR3: CASSQRSGGRAFF

J: TRBJ1-4
length: 15
size: once
D: TRBD1
V: TRBV28
DNA: TGTGCCAGCAGTTGGTACAGGGGATGGTTAGAAAAACTGTTTTTT
CDR3: CASSWYRGWLEKLFF

J: TRBJ1-5
length: 16
size: .
D: TRBD1
V: TRBV5-8
DNA: TGTGCCAGCAGCTTTTCCGTGTGGCAGGGGGTTCAGCCCCAGCATTTT
CDR3: CASSFSVWQGVQPQHF

J: TRBJ2-3
length: 13
size: .
D: TRBD2
V: TRBV7-2
DNA: TGTGCCAGCAGCCCGCGGACTAGTATCGCTCAGTATTTT
CDR3: CASSPRTSIAQYF

J: TRBJ2-1
length: 11
size: .
D: .
V: TRBV29-1
DNA: TGCAGCGTAAGCAGGTACAATGAGCAGTTCTTC
CDR3: CSVSRYNEQFF

J: TRBJ1-6
length: 16
size: .
D: TRBD1
V: TRBV13
DNA: TGTGCCAGCAGCTTAACCGGGACAGGGGGCAATTCACCCCTCCACTTT
CDR3: CASSLTGTGGNSPLHF

J: TRBJ1-1
length: 17
size: .
D: .
V: TRBV4-2
DNA: TGTGCCAGCAGCCAAGGCATCCACTTCTATTTGAACACTGAAGCTTTCTTT
CDR3: CASSQGIHFYLNTEAFF

J: TRBJ2-1
length: 15
size: .
D: TRBD2
V: TRBV5-1
DNA: TGCGCCAGCAGGGCAAGCGGGAGCTCCTACAATGAGCAGTTCTTC
CDR3: CASRASGSSYNEQFF

J: TRBJ1-1
length: 14
size: .
D: .
V: TRBV27
DNA: TGTGCCAGCAGTTTATTTGCACTTACCACTGAAGCTTTCTTT
CDR3: CASSLFALTTEAFF

J: TRBJ2-7
length: 13
size: .
D: TRBD1
V: TRBV11-1
DNA: TGTGCCAGCAGCCCGGGACAGATCTACGAGCAGTACTTC
CDR3: CASSPGQIYEQYF

J: TRBJ1-2
length: 15
size: once
D: TRBD1
V: TRBV18
DNA: TGTGCCAGCTCACCGGAAACAGGGGCCCTCTATGGCTACACCTTC
CDR3: CASSPETGALYGYTF

J: TRBJ1-2
length: 15
size: .
D: .
V: TRBV19
DNA: TGTGCCAGTAGTATTGCATACAGGATCCATACTGGCTACACCTTC
CDR3: CASSIAYRIHTGYTF

J: TRBJ2-7
length: 14
size: .
D: .
V: TRBV11-1
DNA: TGTGCCAGCAGCTTAAGAGACGTCCGGGGGGAGCAGTACTTC
CDR3: CASSLRDVRGEQYF

J: TRBJ2-7
length: 17
size: .
D: TRBD1
V: TRBV4-2
DNA: TGTGCCAGCAGCCAAGGGACGGGACAGGGGCGGTCCTACGAGCAGTACTTC
CDR3: CASSQGTGQGRSYEQYF

J: TRBJ1-6
length: 16
size: .
D: .
V: TRBV4-3
DNA: TGCGCCAGCAGCCATCCTCGGGGGAGGGGAAATTCACCCCTCCACTTT
CDR3: CASSHPRGRGNSPLHF

J: TRBJ2-7
length: 14
size: .
D: .
V: TRBV28
DNA: TGTGCCAGCAGGGCCCCTGGCGGGGCCGCCGAGCAGTACTTC
CDR3: CASRAPGGAAEQYF

J: TRBJ1-2
length: 14
size: once
D: .
V: TRBV2
DNA: TGTGCCAGCAGTGAACCCCGAGGTGGCTATGGCTACACCTTC
CDR3: CASSEPRGGYGYTF

J: TRBJ2-3
length: 15
size: .
D: .
V: TRBV9
DNA: TGTGCCAGCAGCCGTACGGGACATATCTCAGATACGCAGTATTTT
CDR3: CASSRTGHISDTQYF

J: TRBJ1-5
length: 15
size: .
D: .
V: TRBV6-5
DNA: TGTGCCAGCAGAAAACAGGGAGTCAGCAATCAGCCCCAGCATTTT
CDR3: CASRKQGVSNQPQHF

J: TRBJ1-1
length: 16
size: .
D: TRBD1
V: TRBV11-2
DNA: TGTGCCAGCAGCTTAAGCTCGGGACAGGGGTTCACTGAAGCTTTCTTT
CDR3: CASSLSSGQGFTEAFF

J: TRBJ1-1
length: 15
size: .
D: .
V: TRBV27
DNA: TGTGCCAGCAGTTTATTATCTCTATCCGATACTGAAGCTTTCTTT
CDR3: CASSLLSLSDTEAFF

J: TRBJ2-5
length: 14
size: .
D: .
V: TRBV7-2
DNA: TGTGCCAGCAGCTTTTATCCCTACCAAGAGACCCAGTACTTC
CDR3: CASSFYPYQETQYF